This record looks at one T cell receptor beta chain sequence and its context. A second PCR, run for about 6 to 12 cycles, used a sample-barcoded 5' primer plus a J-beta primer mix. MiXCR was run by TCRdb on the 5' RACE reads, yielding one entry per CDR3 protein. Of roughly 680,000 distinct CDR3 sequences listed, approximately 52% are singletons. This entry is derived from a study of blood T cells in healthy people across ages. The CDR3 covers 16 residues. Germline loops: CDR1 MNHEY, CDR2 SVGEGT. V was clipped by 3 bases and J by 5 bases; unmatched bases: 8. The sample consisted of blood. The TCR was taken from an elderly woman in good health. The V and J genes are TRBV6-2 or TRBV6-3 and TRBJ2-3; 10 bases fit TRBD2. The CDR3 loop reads CASSYGRASGRDTQYF. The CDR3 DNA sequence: TGTGCCAGCAGTTATGGGAGGGCTAGCGGGAGAGATACGCAGTATTTT.